This TCR beta chain was captured by sequencing in a study of post-analysis software for immune sequencing data. About the study: Relapsing-remitting, secondary progressive and progressive-relapsing multiple sclerosis courses were included.

Study-wide points: Compared against controls, patients with multiple sclerosis displayed significantly lower normalized Chao1 diversity. Under F measure analysis, samples from one preparation batch co-clustered strongly. Patients showed TRBV5-6, TRBV5-1 and TRBV20-1 among five TRBV segments more frequent than in controls.

In germline, CDR1 is DFQATT, CDR2 SNEGSKA (reference sequence). This CDR3 is 13 amino acids long. Between the trimmed V and J ends, which lost 0 bases and 7 bases, there was a span of 12 bases. For this clonotype: As yet, its antigen is unknown.

Prepared TCR beta cDNA libraries contained unique molecular identifiers. Around 500,000 cDNA molecules were recovered from an input of roughly 0.85 to 10 million T cells. TCRdb reanalysed the PCR reads using MiXCR and keeps one entry per CDR3 protein. The sample yields 650,000 to 850,000 distinct CDR3 sequences, about 45% seen once. The sequence was obtained from a girl aged 5-17 years with multiple sclerosis. The chain couples TRBV20-1 to TRBJ2-5; TRBD2 is a possible D gene (7 bases). Source material: blood. The CDR3 region is CSARDLGGGTQYF. CDR3 bases: TGCAGTGCTAGAGATCTGGGAGGGGGGACCCAGTACTTC.